This T cell receptor beta chain was documented in a study of technical replicates of blood from a few donors. Sequencing used immunoSEQ multiplex PCR; TCRdb keeps in-frame clones, though not all of them. The data contain 90,000 or so clones, 95% of them seen just once; the ten biggest clones take up under 0.35%. The sequenced material came from T cells isolated from PBMCs. The receptor comes from a human donor in good health.

The CDR3 coding sequence is TGTGCCAGCAGCTTAGCCATGACTAAGTTCTTC. This codes for CASSLAMTKFF. V gene TRBV7-2 combines with J gene TRBJ2-1; tentatively, D is TRBD2 (5 bases). Trimming stripped 0 bases from V and 14 bases from J, with 8 bases between. The CDR3 runs 11 residues. Germline assignment: CDR1 SGHTA and CDR2 FQGNSA.